The next 11 T cell receptor beta chains were all read from a single sample in a study of T cells in Graves' hyperthyroidism and ophthalmopathy. There were TCR beta CDR3 regions amplified from RNA transcripts. In the first-round RT-PCR of the TCR CDR3, the HTBI primer set was used. MiXCR, run by TCRdb on the multiplex PCR reads, gives a single entry per CDR3 protein. The sample has fewer than 650,000 distinct CDR3 sequences, 40% to 55% seen once. The sample taken for sequencing was peripheral blood or thyroid tissue (not recorded which). These receptors were collected from an adult woman with Graves' disease, either hyperthyroidism or ophthalmopathy (not recorded which).

This clonotype was found a few times. The V and J genes are TRBV30 and TRBJ1-1, with TRBD1 as a possible D gene (6 bases). There are 15 residues in the CDR3. V gave up 2 bases and J gave up 0 bases, with 13 bases separating them. Germline V gene data show CDR1 as GTSNPN and CDR2 as SVGIG (reference sequence). CDR3 coding DNA: TGTGCCTGGAGTATAGGGGGACATTTGAACACTGAAGCTTTCTTT. As protein: CAWSIGGHLNTEAFF. The full variable domain, rest sourced from reference TRBV30 and TRBJ1-1, is SQTIHQWPATLVQPVGSPLSLECTVEGTSNPNLYWYRQAAGRGLQLLFYSVGIGQISSEVPQNLSASRPQDRQFILSSKKLLLSDSGFYLCAWSIGGHLNTEAFFGQGTRLTVV.

The rearrangement links TRBV14 to TRBJ1-1; TRBD1 might be the D (5 bases). The CDR3 has 16 amino acids. Germline V CDR1 and CDR2: SGHDN, FVKESK. Deletions cut 1 base from V and 6 bases from J, with 18 bases between. DNA of the CDR3: TGTGCCAGCAGCCAAGTGTTCGGAGGGGATCACGCTGAAGCTTTCTTT. It is translated as CASSQVFGGDHAEAFF.

Only one count was recorded for this clonotype. Since a much larger clone is just one base distant, this may be a read error. The rearrangement links TRBV4-2 to TRBJ1-1; possible D gene TRBD1, 5 bases. V lost 2 bases and J lost 6, with 13 bases in between. The CDR3 runs 14 residues. CDR1 and CDR2 from the germline V gene are LGHNA and YNFKEQ. In nucleotides, the CDR3 is TGTGCCAGCAGCCAAAATCCGGGGACCCCTGAAGCTTTCTTT. This sequence encodes CASSQNPGTPEAFF.

As for this clonotype: A much larger clone differs from this one at a single base, so this may be a read error. The V and J genes are TRBV10-2 and TRBJ2-7; no firm D call. Germline values: CDR1 WSHSY, CDR2 SAAADI. The CDR3 consists of 12 residues. The CDR3 spells CASSSNSYGQYF. CDR3 nucleotide sequence: TGCGCCAGCAGTTCGAACTCCTACGGGCAGTACTTC.

This clonotype was counted at least ten times. The rearrangement uses TRBV7-9 and TRBJ1-2; D is unresolved. Germline CDR1 SEHNR, CDR2 FQNEAQ (reference sequence). The length of the CDR3 is 12 residues. The V gene lost 6 bases and the J gene lost 6 bases, with 11 bases spanning the gap. The CDR3 coding sequence is TGTGCCAGCAGGTTCGGGTTAAATGGCTACACCTTC. This translates into CASRFGLNGYTF.

Comments on this clonotype: The junction departs from germline at one end; a sequencing error may be responsible. The rearrangement links TRBV10-3 to TRBJ2-7; D not certain. The CDR3 runs 15 residues. CDR1 is ENHRY and CDR2 is SYGVKD in the germline V gene. The DNA of the CDR3 is TGTGCCAGCAGTTTTAGGCCAGGTAGGGCCTACGAGCAGTACTTC. Translated: CASSFRPGRAYEQYF.

CDR3 sequence (DNA): TGCAGCACAAAGGCCCGTCGGGGAGCCACTGAAGCTTTCTTT. It specifies CSTKARRGATEAFF. The chain links TRBV29-1 to TRBJ1-1; the D is unclear. V was trimmed by 8 bases and J by 4 bases, leaving 20 bases between them. The CDR3 is 14 amino acids. Germline assignment: CDR1 SQVTM and CDR2 ANQGSEA.

The chain is built from TRBV7-2 and TRBJ1-6, with a tentative D call TRBD1 (5 bases). Looked up from germline, CDR1 is SGHTA and CDR2 is FQGNSA. This CDR3 is built from 16 residues. The V end was cut by 5 bases, the J end by 9 bases, with 20 bases between. CDR3 nucleotide sequence: TGTGCCAGCAGCCGAGATTCCGGGACTGATCGTTCACCCCTCCACTTT. Its protein is CASSRDSGTDRSPLHF.

This clonotype was recorded once. The rearrangement uses TRBV20-1 and TRBJ2-3, with 10 positions matching TRBD2. The V and J ends lost 6 bases and 6 bases, in that order; junction bases with no gene match: 9. CDR3 length equals 14 residues. Germline V gene lookup returns CDR1 DFQATT and CDR2 SNEGSKA (reference sequence). The CDR3 loop is CSAPASGRIDTQYF. CDR3 nucleotides: TGCAGTGCGCCTGCTAGCGGGAGAATCGATACGCAGTATTTT.

This clonotype was observed at least ten times. The V and J genes are TRBV4-2 and TRBJ2-5; TRBD2 aligns across 8 bases. This CDR3 contains 15 residues. The V gene's germline CDR1 is LGHNA and CDR2 YNFKEQ. J gave up 5 bases and V 0 bases, and 5 bases lay outside the gene matches. The CDR3 loop reads CASSQDWLAGETQYF. DNA of the CDR3: TGTGCCAGCAGCCAAGATTGGCTAGCGGGCGAGACCCAGTACTTC.

This clonotype was seen ten or more times. The V and J genes are TRBV6-5 and TRBJ2-5; D is ambiguous. Germline CDR1 reads MNHEY; CDR2 reads SVGAGI. This CDR3 has 14 residues. V was shortened by 6 bases and J by 0 bases, with 11 bases between the two germline ends. DNA of the CDR3: TGTGCCAGCAGCTCAGGAGATTACCAAGAGACCCAGTACTTC. It specifies CASSSGDYQETQYF.